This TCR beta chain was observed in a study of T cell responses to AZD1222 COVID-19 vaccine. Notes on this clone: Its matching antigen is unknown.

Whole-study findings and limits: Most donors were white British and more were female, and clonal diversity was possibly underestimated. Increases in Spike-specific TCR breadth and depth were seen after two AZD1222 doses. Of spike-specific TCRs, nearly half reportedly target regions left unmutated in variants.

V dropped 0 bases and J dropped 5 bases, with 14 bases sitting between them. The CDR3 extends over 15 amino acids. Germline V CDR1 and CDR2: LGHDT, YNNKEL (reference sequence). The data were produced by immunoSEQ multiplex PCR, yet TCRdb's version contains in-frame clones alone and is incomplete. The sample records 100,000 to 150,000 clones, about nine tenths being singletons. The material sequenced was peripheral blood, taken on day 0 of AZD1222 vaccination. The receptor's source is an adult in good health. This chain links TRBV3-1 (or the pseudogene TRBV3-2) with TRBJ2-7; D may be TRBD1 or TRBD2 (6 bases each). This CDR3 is CASSQDGGPRDEQYF. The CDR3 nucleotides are TGTGCCAGCAGCCAAGATGGGGGGCCGCGGGACGAGCAGTACTTC.